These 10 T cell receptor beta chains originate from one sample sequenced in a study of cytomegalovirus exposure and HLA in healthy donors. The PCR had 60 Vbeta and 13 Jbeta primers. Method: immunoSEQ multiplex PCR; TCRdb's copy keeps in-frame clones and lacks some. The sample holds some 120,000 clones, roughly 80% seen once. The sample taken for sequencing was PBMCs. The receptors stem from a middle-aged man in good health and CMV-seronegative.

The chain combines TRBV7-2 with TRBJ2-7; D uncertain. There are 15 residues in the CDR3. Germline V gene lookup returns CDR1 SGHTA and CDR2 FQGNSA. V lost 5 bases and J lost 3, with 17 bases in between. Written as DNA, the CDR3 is TGTGCCAGCAGCCTCCAAACCGGGTCCAGCTACGAGCAGTACTTC. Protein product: CASSLQTGSSYEQYF. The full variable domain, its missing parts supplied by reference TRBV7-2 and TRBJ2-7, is GAGVSQSPSNKVTEKGKDVELRCDPISGHTALYWYRQSLGQGLEFLIYFQGNSAPDKSGLPSDRFSAERTGGSVSTLTIQRTQQEDSAVYLCASSLQTGSSYEQYFGPGTRLTVT.

Written as DNA, the CDR3 is TGTGCCAGTAGTACCCTCGCCAGACTAGCGGGAGGGCCGAATGAATTCTTC. Translating it yields CASSTLARLAGGPNEFF. V and J are TRBV19 and TRBJ2-1; 14 bases are shared with TRBD2. In germline, CDR1 is LNHDA, CDR2 SQIVND (reference sequence). V trimming: 4 bases; J trimming: 16 bases; junction bases outside the gene matches: 18. CDR3 length: 17 amino acids.

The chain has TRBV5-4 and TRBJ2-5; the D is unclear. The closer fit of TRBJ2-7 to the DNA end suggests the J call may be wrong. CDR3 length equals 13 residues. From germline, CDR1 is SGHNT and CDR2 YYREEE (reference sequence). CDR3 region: CASSLQSSYEQYF. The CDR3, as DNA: TGTGCCAGCAGCTTGCAGTCTAGCTACGAGCAGTACTTC.

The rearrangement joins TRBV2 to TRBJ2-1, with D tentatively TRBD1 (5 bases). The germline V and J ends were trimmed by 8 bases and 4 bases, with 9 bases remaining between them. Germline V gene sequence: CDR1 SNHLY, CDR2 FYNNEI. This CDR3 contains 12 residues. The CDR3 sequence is CASGDSYNEQFF. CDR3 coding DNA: TGTGCCAGCGGAGACAGTTACAATGAGCAGTTCTTC.

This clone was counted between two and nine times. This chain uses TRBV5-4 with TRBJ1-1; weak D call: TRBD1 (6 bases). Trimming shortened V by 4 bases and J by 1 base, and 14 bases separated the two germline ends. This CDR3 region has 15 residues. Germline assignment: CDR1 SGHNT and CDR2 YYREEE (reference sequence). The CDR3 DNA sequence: TGTGCCAGCAGCGCCTACAGGGACGGGAACACTGAAGCTTTCTTT. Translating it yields CASSAYRDGNTEAFF. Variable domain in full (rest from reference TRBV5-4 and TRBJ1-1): ETGVTQSPTHLIKTRGQQVTLRCSSQSGHNTVSWYQQALGQGPQFIFQYYREEENGRGNFPPRFSGLQFPNYSSELNVNALELDDSALYLCASSAYRDGNTEAFFGQGTRLTVV.

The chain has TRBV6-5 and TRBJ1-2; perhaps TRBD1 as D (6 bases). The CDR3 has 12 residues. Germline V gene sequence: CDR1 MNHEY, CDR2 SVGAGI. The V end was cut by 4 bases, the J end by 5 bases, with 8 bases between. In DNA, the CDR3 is TGTGCCAGCAGTTCGGACAGATATGGCTACACCTTC. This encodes CASSSDRYGYTF.

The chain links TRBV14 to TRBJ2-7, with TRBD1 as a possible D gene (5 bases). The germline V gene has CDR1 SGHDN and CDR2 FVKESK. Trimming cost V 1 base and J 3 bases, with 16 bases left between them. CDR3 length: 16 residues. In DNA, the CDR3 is TGTGCCAGCAGCCAAGCTATGGGCTTAGGGGTCTACGAGCAGTACTTC. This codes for CASSQAMGLGVYEQYF.

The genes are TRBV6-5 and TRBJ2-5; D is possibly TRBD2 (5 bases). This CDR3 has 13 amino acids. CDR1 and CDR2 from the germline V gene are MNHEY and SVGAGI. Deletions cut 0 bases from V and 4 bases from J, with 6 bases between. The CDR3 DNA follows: TGTGCCAGCAGTTACTCGGCGGGAGAGACCCAGTACTTC. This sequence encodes CASSYSAGETQYF.

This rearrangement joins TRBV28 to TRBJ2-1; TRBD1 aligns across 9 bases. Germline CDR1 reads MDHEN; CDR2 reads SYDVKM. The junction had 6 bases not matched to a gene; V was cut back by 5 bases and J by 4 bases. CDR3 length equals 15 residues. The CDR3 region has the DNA TGTGCCAGCAGTCCAGCCGGGACAGGGTACAATGAGCAGTTCTTC. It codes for CASSPAGTGYNEQFF.

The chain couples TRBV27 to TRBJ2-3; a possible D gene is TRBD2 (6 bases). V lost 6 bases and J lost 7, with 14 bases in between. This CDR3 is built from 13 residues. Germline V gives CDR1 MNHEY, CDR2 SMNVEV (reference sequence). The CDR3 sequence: CASRPLGRNTQYF. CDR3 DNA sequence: TGTGCCAGCAGACCCCTTGGGAGGAATACGCAGTATTTT.